The 14 T cell receptor beta chains reported below all come from one sample, sequenced in a study of human T cells and chemical hapten exposure. Regarding time point: patch test 1, 2 weeks after DPC sensitization. Regarding treatment: therapeutic diphenylcyclopropenone sensitization with weekly scalp DPC. One entry per CDR3 protein, called by TCRdb with MiXCR from the RACE reads. The repertoire holds 95,000 to 100,000 distinct CDR3 sequences, with around 12% as singletons. The sample was whole blood, taken in connection with sensitization to the hapten diphenylcyclopropenone (DPC). Every receptor here comes from a woman aged 40 to 49 with alopecia areata. Some clones in this sample may be carry-over from other donors' samples.

This clonotype was seen a few times. The rearrangement links TRBV5-1 to TRBJ2-1, with 10 nucleotides matching TRBD2. The CDR3 consists of 15 residues. V lost 5 bases to trimming and J lost 7 bases; unmatched junction nucleotides: 9. Germline CDR1 reads SGHRS; CDR2 reads YFSETQ. CDR3 sequence reads: CASREREGLGNEQFF. The CDR3 nucleotides are TGCGCCAGCAGGGAGCGGGAGGGCCTTGGTAATGAGCAGTTCTTC.

This chain joins TRBV28 and TRBJ1-6, with D unclear. CDR1 and CDR2 (germline): MDHEN, SYDVKM. V was cut by 4 bases and J by 0 bases, with 7 bases left in between. The CDR3 loop spans 15 amino acids. The CDR3 bases are TGTGCCAGCAGTTCCGAGGGCTCCTATAATTCACCCCTCCACTTT. This encodes CASSSEGSYNSPLHF.

This clonotype has only a few counts. CDR3 protein: CASSLRIQETQYF. CDR3 nucleotides: TGTGCCAGCAGCCTAAGGATCCAAGAGACCCAGTACTTC. The chain recombines TRBV13 with TRBJ2-5; no reliable D call. Between the trimmed V and J ends, which lost 5 bases and 1 base, there was a span of 8 bases. This CDR3 contains 13 residues. Germline V gene lookup returns CDR1 PRHDT and CDR2 FYEKMQ (reference sequence).

This clonotype has just a few counts. The rearrangement uses TRBV3-1 and TRBJ1-1; D unclear. The V end was cut by 2 bases, the J end by 5 bases, with 3 bases between. The germline CDR1 and CDR2 sequences are LGHDT and YNNKEL (reference sequence). CDR3 size: 11 residues. The CDR3 reads CASSQTTEAFF. In DNA form, the CDR3 reads TGTGCCAGCAGCCAAACGACTGAAGCTTTCTTT.

V usage is TRBV6-1 and J usage is TRBJ1-2; possible D gene TRBD1, 6 bases. This CDR3 has 13 residues. Trimming shortened V by 4 bases and J by 4 bases, and 10 bases separated the two germline ends. Germline assignment: CDR1 MNHNS and CDR2 SASEGT. The CDR3 DNA reads as TGTGCCAGCAGTGCGGGACAAACCTATGGCTACACCTTC. Its protein product is CASSAGQTYGYTF.

This clonotype was counted once. The chain uses TRBV7-2 and TRBJ2-5, with no clear D. Trimming took off 1 base at V and 2 bases at J, with 8 bases between the two ends. Germline lookup yields CDR1 SGHTA and CDR2 FQGNSA. This CDR3 is built from 14 residues. This CDR3 reads CASSLVPNQETQYF. In nucleotides, the CDR3 is TGTGCCAGCAGCTTAGTCCCGAATCAAGAGACCCAGTACTTC.

The V gene is TRBV6-6, the J gene TRBJ2-3; possibly TRBD2 for D (6 bases). Germline loops: CDR1 MNHNY, CDR2 SVGAGI (reference sequence). Deletions cut 4 bases from V and 0 bases from J, with 17 bases between. This CDR3 comprises 17 residues. CDR3: CASSSGLLISSTDTQYF. CDR3 bases: TGTGCCAGCAGTTCGGGACTCCTGATATCTAGCACAGATACGCAGTATTTT.

This clonotype was seen repeatedly, ten times or more. The J gene is TRBJ2-7, the V gene TRBV28; TRBD2 matches 7 bases. There are 13 residues in the CDR3. In germline, CDR1 is MDHEN, CDR2 SYDVKM. V lost 7 bases and J lost 0; bases outside the gene matches: 3. The DNA of the CDR3 is TGTGCCAGCAAGGGCGGGAGCTCCTACGAGCAGTACTTC. It encodes CASKGGSSYEQYF.

This clonotype was recorded many times. The chain has TRBV12-3 or TRBV12-4 and TRBJ1-5; 7 nucleotides line up with TRBD1. Trimming cost V 5 bases and J 6 bases; bases outside gene matches: 4. The CDR3 contains 13 residues. The CDR3 nucleotides are TGTGCCAGCAGTGACAGGGACATTCAGCCCCAGCATTTT. This encodes CASSDRDIQPQHF.

V and J are TRBV7-2 and TRBJ2-5, with 9 positions matching TRBD2. Germline V gives CDR1 SGHTA, CDR2 FQGNSA. The V gene end was trimmed by 5 bases and the J gene end by 5 bases; junction bases not matched to a gene: 12. The length of the CDR3 is 16 residues. As DNA, the CDR3 is TGTGCCAGCAGCCCCTCAGTAGCGGGAGCAGGGGAGACCCAGTACTTC. Translating gives CASSPSVAGAGETQYF.

CDR3 sequence reads: CASSPFEAGGELFF. CDR3 DNA: TGTGCCAGCAGCCCCTTTGAGGCGGGCGGGGAGCTGTTTTTT. The chain carries TRBV6-2 or TRBV6-3 and TRBJ2-2, with D possibly matching TRBD2 (5 bases). Per the germline V gene, CDR1 is MNHEY and CDR2 is SVGEGT. Trimming took off 6 bases at V and 7 bases at J, with 15 bases between the two ends. This CDR3 has 14 amino acids.

There are a few counts of this clonotype. V gene TRBV28 combines with J gene TRBJ2-3; 7 positions agree with TRBD2. The trim removed 2 bases at V and 5 bases at J, leaving 7 bases unmatched. CDR3 length: 15 residues. Germline assignment: CDR1 MDHEN and CDR2 SYDVKM. CDR3 protein: CASSLAGVRGDTQYF. DNA of the CDR3: TGTGCCAGCAGTTTAGCGGGAGTTCGAGGAGATACGCAGTATTTT.

This clonotype has only a few counts. This CDR3 reads CSAPESTDTQYF. The CDR3 DNA reads as TGCAGTGCCCCCGAAAGCACAGATACGCAGTATTTT. The V and J genes are TRBV20-1 and TRBJ2-3; D is ambiguous. Trimming stripped 6 bases from V and 0 bases from J, with 7 bases between. The CDR3 covers 12 residues. From germline, CDR1 is DFQATT and CDR2 SNEGSKA (reference sequence).

This clonotype was observed a few times. V is TRBV11-1 and J is TRBJ2-5; TRBD2 aligns across 7 bases. The CDR3 has 14 residues. Losses at the gene ends were 5 bases for V and 1 base for J; bases not matched to a gene: 4. Germline V CDR1 and CDR2: SGHAT, FQDESV (reference sequence). The CDR3 nucleotides are TGTGCCAGCAGCGGCGGGGGTTCCCAAGAGACCCAGTACTTC. Its translation is CASSGGGSQETQYF. Using reference TRBV11-1 and TRBJ2-5 for the parts outside the CDR3, the full variable domain is EAEVAQSPRYKITEKSQAVAFWCDPISGHATLYWYRQILGQGPELLVQFQDESVVDDSQLPKDRFSAERLKGVDSTLKIQPAELGDSAMYLCASSGGGSQETQYFGPGTRLLVL.